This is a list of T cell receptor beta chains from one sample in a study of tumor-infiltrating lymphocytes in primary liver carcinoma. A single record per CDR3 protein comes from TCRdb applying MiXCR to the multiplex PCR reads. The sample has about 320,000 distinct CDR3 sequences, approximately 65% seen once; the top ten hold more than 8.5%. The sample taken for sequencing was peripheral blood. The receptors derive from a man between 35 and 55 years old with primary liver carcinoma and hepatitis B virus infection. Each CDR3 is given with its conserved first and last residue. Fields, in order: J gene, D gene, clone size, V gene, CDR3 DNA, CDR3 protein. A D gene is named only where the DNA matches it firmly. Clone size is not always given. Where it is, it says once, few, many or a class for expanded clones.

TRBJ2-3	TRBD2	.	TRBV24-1	TGTGCCACCAGTGATAAGGGACTAGGAGCAGATACGCAGTATTTT	CATSDKGLGADTQYF
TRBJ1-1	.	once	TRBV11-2	TGTGCCAGCAGCTTAAGGCTGGGGGTAGTTAAAGCTTTCTTT	CASSLRLGVVKAFF
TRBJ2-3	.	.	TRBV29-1	TGCAGCGGGGGTTGGGGCACAAATACGCACTATTTT	CSGGWGTNTHYF
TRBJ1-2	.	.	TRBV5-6	TGTGCCAGCAGCCGTACGGGGGGGGGATCTAACTATGGCTACACCTTC	CASSRTGGGSNYGYTF
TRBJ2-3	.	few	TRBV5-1	TGCGCCAGTAGCTTATACATAACAGATACGCAGTATTTT	CASSLYITDTQYF
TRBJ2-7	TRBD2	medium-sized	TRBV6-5	TGTGCCAGCGGCCGGACTAGCGGGCGAACCTACGAGCAGTACTTC	CASGRTSGRTYEQYF
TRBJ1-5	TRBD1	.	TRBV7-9	TGTGCCAGCAGCTTGGTATCACAGGGGAATACGCAGCATTTT	CASSLVSQGNTQHF
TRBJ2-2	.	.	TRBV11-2	TGTGCCAACAGCTTAGGAGGGTCCGGGGAGATGTTTTTT	CANSLGGSGEMFF
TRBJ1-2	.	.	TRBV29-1	.	CSAGTGDGYGCTF
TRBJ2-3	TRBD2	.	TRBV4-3	TGCGCCAGCAGCCAAGTAGGACTAGCGGTAGGAGATACGCAGTACTTT	CASSQVGLAVGDTQYF
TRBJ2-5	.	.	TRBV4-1	TGCGTCAGCAGCCAAGATCGACAGGTTAGGGAGACCCAGTACTTC	CVSSQDRQVRETQYF
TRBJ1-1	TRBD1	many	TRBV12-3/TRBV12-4	TGTGCCAGCAGCAACAGGGGCACGAACACTGAAGCTTTCTTT	CASSNRGTNTEAFF
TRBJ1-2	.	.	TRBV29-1	TGCAGCGTTGAAGGGGATAGTGGGAGCTATGGCTACACCTTC	CSVEGDSGSYGYTF
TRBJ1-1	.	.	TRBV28	TGTGCCAGCAGGCGGAACAGGGAGACCGCTGAAGCTTTCTTT	CASRRNRETAEAFF
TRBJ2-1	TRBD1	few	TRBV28	TGTGCCAGCAGTTTTCAGGGGGCGAATAATGAGCAGTTCTTC	CASSFQGANNEQFF
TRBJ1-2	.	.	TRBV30	TGTGCCTGGAGTGCTCACAGGGAAGGCGCTGGCTACACCTTC	CAWSAHREGAGYTF
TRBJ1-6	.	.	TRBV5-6	TGTGCCAGCAGCTCGGACCGCAATAATTCACCCCTCCACTTT	CASSSDRNNSPLHF
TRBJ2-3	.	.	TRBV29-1	TGTAGCACCCGGCCGCGGGAAAGGGGCACAGATACGCACTATTTT	CSTRPRERGTDTHYF
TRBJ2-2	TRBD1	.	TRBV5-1	TGCACCAGCAGCTTGGGACAGTTGGGCACCGGGGAGCTGTTTTTT	CTSSLGQLGTGELFF
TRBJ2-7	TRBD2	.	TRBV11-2	TGTGCCGACAGCCCAAGGGTAGCGGGACCCTACGAGCAGTACTTC	CADSPRVAGPYEQYF
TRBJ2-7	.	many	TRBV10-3	TGTGCCATCAGTGAGTCTGCCGGATCTTCCTACGAGCAGTACTTC	CAISESAGSSYEQYF
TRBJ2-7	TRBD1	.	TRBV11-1	TGTGCCAGCAGCTTAGTGGGGACAGTAGATTACGATCAGTACTTC	CASSLVGTVDYDQYF
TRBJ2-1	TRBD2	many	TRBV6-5	TGTGCCAGCAGTTACGAGGCGGGAGGGCCGAGGGAGCAGTTCTTC	CASSYEAGGPREQFF
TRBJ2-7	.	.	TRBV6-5	TGTGCCAGCAGTCCTTTGGGTCTTGAATACGAGCAGCACTTC	CASSPLGLEYEQHF
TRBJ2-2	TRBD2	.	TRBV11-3	TGTGCCAGCAGCTCCCGAGTGCGGGGGGACATCGGGGGGCTGTTTTTT	CASSSRVRGDIGGLFF
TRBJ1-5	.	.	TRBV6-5	TGTGCCAGCAGTTACCGATCAGGCCGTGGCGATCGGCCCCAGCATTTT	CASSYRSGRGDRPQHF
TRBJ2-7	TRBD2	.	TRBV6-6	TGTGCCAGCAACGAGATGGGTAGCGGGAGGGCCTCCGAGCAGTACTTC	CASNEMGSGRASEQYF
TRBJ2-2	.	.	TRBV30	TGTACCGTGGAGGGCTCCCTGGCCGGGGAGCTGTTTTTT	CTVEGSLAGELFF
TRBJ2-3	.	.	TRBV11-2	TGTGCCAGCAGCTATAATCCAGGGGCCGCATATACGCAGTACTTT	CASSYNPGAAYTQYF
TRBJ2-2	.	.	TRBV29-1	.	CSVGQGSGANTGEHCF
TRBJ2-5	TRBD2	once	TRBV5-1	TGCGTCAGCAGCTTGGTCTCTAGCGGGGGACCCGTGGAAGAGACCCAGTACTTC	CVSSLVSSGGPVEETQYF
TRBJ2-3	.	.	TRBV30	TGTGCCTGGAATCTCGCGGGAAAAAATGGTAATACGCAGTATTTT	CAWNLAGKNGNTQYF
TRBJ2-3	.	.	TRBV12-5	TGTGTTAGTGGTTCTTCCGGAAGCACAGATACGCAGTATTTT	CVSGSSGSTDTQYF
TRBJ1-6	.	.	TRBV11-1	TGTGTCAGCAGCCGGACACTGGTTTCACTCATCCACTTT	CVSSRTLVSLIHF
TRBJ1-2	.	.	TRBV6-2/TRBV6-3	.	CTSSQLGTIYGCTF
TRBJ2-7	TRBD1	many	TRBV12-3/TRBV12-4	TGTGCCAGCAGACCTCAGGGGGCCAGGTACGAGCAGTACTTC	CASRPQGARYEQYF
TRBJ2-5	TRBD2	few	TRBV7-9	TGTGCCAGCACTCGAAGCGGGAGCGGGGAGACCCAGTACTTC	CASTRSGSGETQYF
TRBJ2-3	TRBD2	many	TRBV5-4	TGTGCCAGCAGCATCCCTAGCGGGAGCGCAGATACGCAGTATTTT	CASSIPSGSADTQYF
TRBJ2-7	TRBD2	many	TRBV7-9	TGTGCCAGCAGCTCCCTACTAGCGGGAAGCCGCGAGCAGTACTTC	CASSSLLAGSREQYF
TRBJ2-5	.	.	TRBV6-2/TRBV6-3	TGTGCCAGCAGTTACACACAGCAAGATACCCAGTACTTC	CASSYTQQDTQYF
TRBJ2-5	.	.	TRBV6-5	TGTGCCAGCAGTGACCGACTAGTGTTAGAGACCCAGTACTTC	CASSDRLVLETQYF